This TCR beta chain is from a study of cytomegalovirus exposure and HLA in healthy donors. Study details: Inside one of the first data releases sat about 85 million unique TCRs taken from HLA-typed donors.

The CDR3 has 15 residues. Use of 60 Vbeta and 13 Jbeta primers characterized the PCR. Here immunoSEQ multiplex PCR was the method, and the copy in TCRdb shows in-frame clones only, minus some. The sample consists of around 120,000 clones, approximately 84% of them appearing once. The sequence was collected from a boy aged 2 to 9 in good health and CMV-seronegative. This chain uses TRBV21-1 with TRBJ2-5; the table names TRBD1, a call not compared with the DNA. TRBV21-1 counts as a pseudogene. Sample: PBMCs. CDR3 sequence: CASSRTPGTKETQYF. CDR3 DNA sequence: TGTGCCAGCAGCCGGACACCCGGGACAAAAGAGACCCAGTACTTC.